The 18 T cell receptor beta chains below all came from one sample that was sequenced in a study of blood T cell repertoires in COVID-19. Libraries were prepared by immunoSEQ multiplex PCR; TCRdb keeps only in-frame clonotypes and omits some of them. This table has some 120,000 clones, 65% to 90% appearing once. The sequenced sample was peripheral blood. The receptor source for this set is a woman at least 80 years old with acute or convalescent COVID-19.

V and J are TRBV28 and TRBJ1-2; 7 nucleotides align to TRBD1. The CDR3 covers 13 residues. With V trimmed by 2 bases and J by 7 bases, 4 bases remained unmatched. Germline V gene sequence: CDR1 MDHEN, CDR2 SYDVKM. The CDR3 is CASSLRGQVGYTF. The CDR3 DNA reads as TGTGCCAGCAGTTTAAGGGGGCAGGTTGGCTACACCTTC.

The chain is built from TRBV2 and TRBJ2-3, with TRBD2 matching over 7 bases. CDR1 and CDR2 (germline): SNHLY, FYNNEI. Trimming removed 8 bases from V and 6 bases from J; junction bases left unmatched: 11. The CDR3 spans 14 residues. Here the CDR3 reads CASSRGDSLDTQYF. The DNA of the CDR3 is TGTGCCAGCTCCCGGGGGGACTCTTTGGATACGCAGTATTTT.

The chain combines TRBV7-8 with TRBJ1-2; D may be TRBD1 (6 bases). In germline, CDR1 is SGHVS, CDR2 FQNEAQ. V lost 5 bases, J lost 6 bases, and 10 bases lay in between. The CDR3 covers 12 residues. CDR3 nucleotides: TGTGCCAGCAGCCGGGACACCGATGGCTACACCTTC. Translation gives CASSRDTDGYTF.

This chain links TRBV13 with TRBJ1-1, with D perhaps matching TRBD1 (6 bases). This CDR3 spans 13 amino acids. The germline V gene has CDR1 PRHDT and CDR2 FYEKMQ (reference sequence). The V gene lost 1 base and the J gene lost 3 bases, with 6 bases spanning the gap. This chain's CDR3 is CASSLEGDTEAFF. For the CDR3, the DNA is TGTGCCAGCAGCTTAGAGGGGGACACTGAAGCTTTCTTT.

This clone was recorded once. The chain employs TRBV7-8 and TRBJ1-1; D unresolved. The ends were cut back, 5 bases at V and 1 base at J, with 11 bases in the middle. Germline assignment: CDR1 SGHVS and CDR2 FQNEAQ. This CDR3 is 14 amino acids long. CDR3 DNA sequence: TGTGCCAGCAGCCCGGGAACAGCGAACACTGAAGCTTTCTTT. Translation gives CASSPGTANTEAFF.

This clone was seen just once. This chain uses TRBV28 with TRBJ1-1; no firm D call. Germline V gene data show CDR1 as MDHEN and CDR2 as SYDVKM. V shed 3 bases and J shed 8 bases, with 10 bases lying between them. The CDR3 length is 12 residues. The chain's CDR3 is CASSLGIGEAFF. CDR3 bases: TGTGCCAGCAGTTTGGGCATTGGGGAAGCTTTCTTT.

This clone showed up just a few times. The chain employs TRBV28 and TRBJ1-2; D gene uncertain. The CDR3 length is 12 residues. Germline CDR1 is MDHEN and CDR2 is SYDVKM. V lost 3 bases, J lost 10 bases, and 12 bases lay in between. CDR3: CASSFEGIVYTF. The DNA of the CDR3 is TGTGCCAGCAGTTTTGAGGGTATAGTCTACACCTTC.

The chain couples TRBV28 to TRBJ2-3; no firm D call. The CDR3 is 14 residues long. CDR1 MDHEN and CDR2 SYDVKM come from the germline V gene. Between the trimmed V and J ends, which lost 3 bases and 1 base, there was a span of 8 bases. This CDR3 is CASSFLSGTDTQYF. For the CDR3, the DNA is TGTGCCAGCAGTTTCCTCTCAGGCACAGATACGCAGTATTTT. Combining the CDR3 with reference TRBV28 and TRBJ2-3 gives the whole variable domain DVKVTQSSRYLVKRTGEKVFLECVQDMDHENMFWYRQDPGLGLRLIYFSYDVKMKEKGDIPEGYSVSREKKERFSLILESASTNQTSMYLCASSFLSGTDTQYFGPGTRLTVL.

The gene calls are TRBV5-8 and TRBJ2-7; no clear D gene. This CDR3 spans 12 amino acids. Germline V gene lookup returns CDR1 SGHTS and CDR2 YDEGEE. The V end was cut by 5 bases, the J end by 3 bases, with 9 bases between. The CDR3 reads CASSLANYEQYV. The CDR3 DNA is TGTGCCAGCAGTCTGGCAAACTACGAGCAGTACGTC.

The J gene is TRBJ2-6, the V gene TRBV2; D is unresolved. The V and J ends lost 7 bases and 0 bases respectively, with 10 bases between them. Germline-derived CDR1 and CDR2 are SNHLY and FYNNEI. The CDR3 spans 15 residues. CDR3 sequence: CASTEQNSGANVLTF. Here the CDR3 DNA reads TGTGCCAGCACCGAACAGAACTCTGGGGCCAACGTCCTGACTTTC.

The rearrangement links TRBV7-9 to TRBJ2-7; D unresolved. Per germline, CDR1 SEHNR and CDR2 FQNEAQ (reference sequence). Trimming removed 5 bases at V and 3 bases at J, with 5 bases between. The CDR3 covers 11 residues. CDR3 in DNA: TGTGCCAGCAGCCCAGGCTACGAGCAGTACTTC. Translation gives CASSPGYEQYF.

The chain is built from TRBV7-7 and TRBJ2-2; possibly TRBD2 for D (6 bases). Germline CDR1 SSHAT, CDR2 FNYEAQ (reference sequence). The V gene lost 4 bases and the J gene lost 5 bases, with 14 bases spanning the gap. The CDR3 runs to 15 residues. CDR3 in DNA: TGTGCCAGCAGCTCCCGGGACTCGATGACCGGGGAGCTGTTTTTT. Protein: CASSSRDSMTGELFF.

The rearrangement joins TRBV5-1 to TRBJ2-7, with 10 bases fitting TRBD1. Losses at the gene ends were 3 bases for V and 3 bases for J; bases not matched to a gene: 6. This CDR3 has 15 residues. Germline CDR1 SGHRS, CDR2 YFSETQ. CDR3 loop: CASSWGDRGVYEQYF. The CDR3 DNA is TGCGCCAGCAGCTGGGGGGACAGGGGTGTCTACGAGCAGTACTTC. The full variable domain, in which reference TRBV5-1 and TRBJ2-7 provide the parts outside the CDR3, is KAGVTQTPRYLIKTRGQQVTLSCSPISGHRSVSWYQQTPGQGLQFLFEYFSETQRNKGNFPGRFSGRQFSNSRSEMNVSTLELGDSALYLCASSWGDRGVYEQYFGPGTRLTVT.

The rearrangement joins TRBV18 to TRBJ1-5; possibly TRBD1 for D (6 bases). CDR3 length: 15 residues. Germline CDR1 reads KGHSH; CDR2 reads LQKENI. V lost 0 bases and J 7 bases, leaving 13 bases between the germline ends. CDR3 sequence reads: CASSPPGAQAQPQHF. In DNA form, the CDR3 reads TGTGCCAGCTCACCACCGGGGGCACAGGCCCAGCCCCAGCATTTT.

The chain recombines TRBV5-8 with TRBJ2-3; 8 bases fit TRBD1. This CDR3 spans 16 amino acids. Unmatched junction bases numbered 7, after V lost 2 bases and J lost 2 bases. CDR1 and CDR2 (germline): SGHTS, YDEGEE. CDR3 loop: CASSFQGAGNTDTQYF. CDR3 DNA: TGTGCCAGCAGCTTTCAGGGGGCCGGGAACACAGATACGCAGTATTTT.

The table lists this clone with a few counts. This chain links TRBV7-2 with TRBJ1-1, with TRBD1 matching 7 bases. V lost 5 bases to trimming and J lost 1 base; unmatched junction nucleotides: 1. This CDR3 region has 13 residues. Looked up from germline, CDR1 is SGHTA and CDR2 is FQGNSA. The CDR3 DNA reads TGTGCCAGCAGCCGGGACAGGAACACTGAAGCTTTCTTT. Its translation is CASSRDRNTEAFF. Filled out from reference TRBV7-2 and TRBJ1-1, the complete variable domain reads GAGVSQSPSNKVTEKGKDVELRCDPISGHTALYWYRQSLGQGLEFLIYFQGNSAPDKSGLPSDRFSAERTGGSVSTLTIQRTQQEDSAVYLCASSRDRNTEAFFGQGTRLTVV.

The sample holds one count of this clone. The chain links TRBV2 to TRBJ1-1; 7 bases align to TRBD1. The CDR3 spans 10 residues. J was trimmed by 7 bases and V by 7 bases; bases with no gene match: 0. Germline CDR1 and CDR2: SNHLY and FYNNEI. The CDR3 spells CASNRGEAFF. The CDR3 nucleotides are TGTGCCAGCAACAGGGGTGAAGCTTTCTTT.

The CDR3 is CASSAGQGSQETQYF. The CDR3 coding sequence is TGTGCCAGCAGCGCTGGACAGGGGAGCCAAGAGACCCAGTACTTC. This chain connects TRBV7-7 to TRBJ2-5; 9 nucleotides agree with TRBD1. Germline CDR1 SSHAT, CDR2 FNYEAQ (reference sequence). This CDR3 has 15 amino acids. Germline trimming cut 5 bases from V and 1 base from J; bases unmatched to any gene: 5.